One sample yielded the 27 T cell receptor beta chains listed below, sequenced in a study of cytomegalovirus exposure and HLA in healthy donors. The method was immunoSEQ multiplex PCR; TCRdb's version includes in-frame clones alone and lacks a portion of them. Of 330,000 or so clones in the sample, 80% to 90% are singletons; the top ten hold about 0.8%. Sequenced input: PBMCs. Receptors originate from a woman aged 18-29 years in good health and CMV-seronegative.

V gene TRBV2 combines with J gene TRBJ2-1, with 7 positions matching TRBD2. V lost 5 bases and J lost 7; bases outside the gene matches: 8. CDR3 length equals 14 residues. Germline CDR1 reads SNHLY; CDR2 reads FYNNEI. CDR3 in amino acids: CASSWGTTWNEQFF. The CDR3 coding sequence is TGTGCCAGCAGTTGGGGGACTACGTGGAATGAGCAGTTCTTC.

V is TRBV29-1 and J is TRBJ2-1; 9 positions match TRBD2. Germline V CDR1 and CDR2: SQVTM, ANQGSEA. This CDR3 region has 14 residues. Trimming at V came to 4 bases and at J to 7 bases, leaving 8 bases not matched to a gene. The CDR3 spells CSVVSGLAGNEQFF. The CDR3, as DNA: TGCAGCGTTGTCTCGGGACTAGCAGGAAATGAGCAGTTCTTC.

This clone was counted a single time. This chain links TRBV7-2 with TRBJ2-5; D gene uncertain. Trimming cost V 5 bases and J 1 base, with 8 bases left between them. Germline CDR1 and CDR2: SGHTA and FQGNSA. This CDR3 is built from 13 residues. The CDR3, as DNA: TGTGCCAGCAGCCTTAACTTCCAAGAGACCCAGTACTTC. Its protein is CASSLNFQETQYF.

This clone appeared a single time. The rearrangement uses TRBV9 and TRBJ2-2; possible D gene TRBD1, 6 bases. CDR1 and CDR2 from the germline V gene are SGDLS and YYNGEE. Between the trimmed V and J ends, which lost 3 bases and 6 bases, there was a span of 12 bases. The CDR3 runs 14 residues. CDR3 protein: CASSAWDTAGELFF. For the CDR3, the DNA is TGTGCCAGCAGCGCCTGGGACACCGCCGGGGAGCTGTTTTTT.

The gene calls are TRBV27 and TRBJ1-2, with 8 nucleotides matching TRBD1. This CDR3 is 16 amino acids long. The V segment lost 2 bases and the J segment 3 bases; nucleotides outside the gene matches: 8. Germline V gives CDR1 MNHEY, CDR2 SMNVEV (reference sequence). The CDR3 DNA reads as TGTGCCAGCAGTTTAAGTAGGGGACAGGTCTACTATGGCTACACCTTC. It specifies CASSLSRGQVYYGYTF.

The chain has TRBV7-2 and TRBJ2-7; D may be TRBD2 (6 bases). This CDR3 contains 15 residues. V lost 1 base and J 3 bases, leaving 13 bases between the germline ends. Germline V gene sequence: CDR1 SGHTA, CDR2 FQGNSA. The CDR3 is CASSLVGWGDYEQYF. In DNA, the CDR3 is TGTGCCAGCAGCTTAGTGGGCTGGGGGGACTACGAGCAGTACTTC. Looking up the rest from reference TRBV7-2 and TRBJ2-7 gives the full variable domain: GAGVSQSPSNKVTEKGKDVELRCDPISGHTALYWYRQSLGQGLEFLIYFQGNSAPDKSGLPSDRFSAERTGGSVSTLTIQRTQQEDSAVYLCASSLVGWGDYEQYFGPGTRLTVT.

The CDR3 DNA is TGTGCCAGTAGTATCGGACTAGCGGGAGGTTGGAGCACCGGGGAGCTGTTTTTT. This encodes CASSIGLAGGWSTGELFF. The V gene is TRBV19, the J gene TRBJ2-2; 14 bases line up with TRBD2. The CDR3 covers 18 residues. Germline loops: CDR1 LNHDA, CDR2 SQIVND (reference sequence). Losses at the gene ends were 3 bases for V and 4 bases for J; bases not matched to a gene: 7.

This chain connects TRBV7-3 to TRBJ2-6; no reliable D call. V shed 2 bases and J shed 2 bases, with 7 bases lying between them. The V gene's germline CDR1 is SGHTA and CDR2 FQGTGA. CDR3 size: 15 residues. The CDR3 bases are TGTGCCAGCAGCTTAGAGAGAACTGGGGCCAACGTCCTGACTTTC. This encodes CASSLERTGANVLTF.

This rearrangement joins TRBV7-2 to TRBJ1-1, with D tentatively TRBD1 (6 bases). Germline loops: CDR1 SGHTA, CDR2 FQGNSA. V was clipped by 5 bases and J by 6 bases, with 28 bases between them. The CDR3 length is 18 residues. The CDR3 sequence: CASSPRQAQGTLWAEAFF. DNA for the CDR3: TGTGCCAGCAGCCCGAGACAGGCCCAAGGGACACTCTGGGCTGAAGCTTTCTTT.

The chain couples TRBV21-1 to TRBJ1-4; TRBD1 was called by the table and not checked on the DNA. TRBV21-1 constitutes a pseudogene. The length of the CDR3 is 16 residues. The CDR3 sequence is CASSKIRRGLNEKLFF. CDR3 in DNA: TGTGCCAGCAGCAAAATCCGAAGGGGTTTGAATGAAAAACTGTTTTTT.

V and J are TRBV28 and TRBJ2-1, with 13 bases identical to TRBD2. Germline CDR1 is MDHEN and CDR2 is SYDVKM. With 3 bases clipped from V and 2 bases from J, the junction kept 7 bases outside the gene matches. This CDR3 comprises 18 residues. The CDR3 spells CASSFGTSGIPPYNEQFF. The CDR3 nucleotides are TGTGCCAGCAGTTTCGGGACTAGCGGGATACCCCCCTACAATGAGCAGTTCTTC. The whole variable domain, filled in from reference TRBV28 and TRBJ2-1, reads DVKVTQSSRYLVKRTGEKVFLECVQDMDHENMFWYRQDPGLGLRLIYFSYDVKMKEKGDIPEGYSVSREKKERFSLILESASTNQTSMYLCASSFGTSGIPPYNEQFFGPGTRLTVL.

The CDR3: CASSMMGQGDEQYF. In nucleotides, the CDR3 is TGTGCCAGTAGTATGATGGGACAGGGTGACGAGCAGTACTTC. The chain recombines TRBV19 with TRBJ2-7, with TRBD1 identical over 9 bases. The CDR3 covers 14 residues. J was trimmed by 5 bases and V by 3 bases; bases with no gene match: 5. Germline V lookup: CDR1 LNHDA, CDR2 SQIVND (reference sequence).

The chain uses TRBV18 and TRBJ2-7, with TRBD1 matching 7 bases. The CDR3 is made up of 13 amino acids. The germline CDR1 and CDR2 sequences are KGHSH and LQKENI. The V segment lost 5 bases and the J segment 4 bases; nucleotides outside the gene matches: 5. CDR3 protein: CASSRDSGYEQYF. Here the CDR3 DNA reads TGTGCCAGCTCAAGGGACAGTGGGTACGAGCAGTACTTC.

The chain recombines TRBV29-1 with TRBJ2-5; 12 nucleotides line up with TRBD1. The CDR3 sequence is 17 residues long. The V gene's germline CDR1 is SQVTM and CDR2 ANQGSEA. The V gene end was trimmed by 4 bases and the J gene end by 5 bases; junction bases not matched to a gene: 14. This chain's CDR3 is CSVGTGTGGDLGETQYF. The CDR3 region has the DNA TGCAGCGTTGGTACTGGGACAGGGGGCGACTTGGGGGAGACCCAGTACTTC.

The chain has TRBV4-2 and TRBJ2-5; TRBD2 matches at 10 bases. The CDR3 consists of 15 residues. With 2 bases clipped from V and 4 bases from J, the junction kept 4 bases outside the gene matches. Germline V gene data show CDR1 as LGHNA and CDR2 as YNFKEQ. CDR3 coding DNA: TGTGCCAGCAGCCAAACGGGACTAGCGATAGAGACCCAGTACTTC. Encoded protein: CASSQTGLAIETQYF.

The chain employs TRBV6-5 and TRBJ2-1; the match to TRBD2 covers 9 bases. V shed 6 bases, J shed 3 bases, and the junction held 6 bases outside the gene matches. CDR3 length: 15 amino acids. CDR1 is MNHEY and CDR2 is SVGAGI in the germline V gene. The DNA for the CDR3 is TGTGCCAGCAGCCGGAGACTAGCGGTCTACAATGAGCAGTTCTTC. This sequence encodes CASSRRLAVYNEQFF.

CDR3 sequence reads: CASSVQGIPSYNEQFF. The CDR3 coding sequence is TGTGCCAGCAGCGTACAGGGGATCCCCTCCTACAATGAGCAGTTCTTC. The chain uses TRBV9 and TRBJ2-1, with a weak D call TRBD1 (6 bases). The germline CDR1 and CDR2 sequences are SGDLS and YYNGEE. V gave up 1 base and J gave up 0 bases, with 11 bases separating them. The CDR3 loop spans 16 amino acids.

This clone was observed a single time. This chain connects TRBV27 to TRBJ2-7; 11 bases match TRBD2. V lost 4 bases, J lost 4 bases, and 3 bases stayed unmatched. Germline CDR1 reads MNHEY; CDR2 reads SMNVEV (reference sequence). The CDR3 runs to 14 residues. CDR3: CASSSTSGKYEQYF. Here the CDR3 DNA reads TGTGCCAGCAGTTCGACTAGCGGGAAGTACGAGCAGTACTTC.

This clone has only one observation. The chain has TRBV10-3 and TRBJ1-2; TRBD1 matches 10 bases. CDR3 length equals 15 residues. J lost 2 bases, V lost 4 bases, and 4 bases had no gene match. From germline, CDR1 is ENHRY and CDR2 SYGVKD. The DNA of the CDR3 is TGTGCCATCAGTGCCCCGGGACAGGGGAACTATGGCTACACCTTC. Protein: CAISAPGQGNYGYTF.

J is TRBJ2-1 and V is TRBV5-1, with D unresolved. The CDR3 spans 19 residues. The germline V and J ends were trimmed by 0 bases and 4 bases, with 23 bases remaining between them. Germline assignment: CDR1 SGHRS and CDR2 YFSETQ. The CDR3 reads CASSLELGSIVPPYNEQFF. In DNA, the CDR3 is TGCGCCAGCAGCTTGGAATTGGGCAGTATAGTTCCGCCTTACAATGAGCAGTTCTTC.

The chain joins TRBV28 to TRBJ1-2; 10 bases are a match to TRBD1. The CDR3 is 14 residues long. V was clipped by 6 bases and J by 6 bases; unmatched bases: 7. CDR1 and CDR2 (germline): MDHEN, SYDVKM. This CDR3 reads CASREYGTGDGYTF. The CDR3 DNA follows: TGTGCCAGCAGGGAATACGGGACAGGGGATGGCTACACCTTC.

In nucleotides, the CDR3 is TGTGCCAGCAGCGACCGGGACACCAATGAGCAGTTCTTC. Its protein product is CASSDRDTNEQFF. The V gene is TRBV9, the J gene TRBJ2-1, with D possibly being TRBD1 (6 bases). From germline, CDR1 is SGDLS and CDR2 YYNGEE. The CDR3 is made up of 13 amino acids. V lost 3 bases, J lost 6 bases, and 10 bases lay in between. The full variable domain, its missing parts supplied by reference TRBV9 and TRBJ2-1, is DSGVTQTPKHLITATGQRVTLRCSPRSGDLSVYWYQQSLDQGLQFLIQYYNGEERAKGNILERFSAQQFPDLHSELNLSSLELGDSALYFCASSDRDTNEQFFGPGTRLTVL.

The gene calls are TRBV28 and TRBJ2-7, with a possible D match to TRBD1 (5 bases). Per germline, CDR1 MDHEN and CDR2 SYDVKM. This CDR3 has 14 amino acids. Deletions cut 3 bases from V and 3 bases from J, with 12 bases between. CDR3 DNA: TGTGCCAGCAGTTTGGGGCTGTCTCGCTACGAGCAGTACTTC. The encoded protein is CASSLGLSRYEQYF. The full variable domain, with the rest looked up from reference TRBV28 and TRBJ2-7, is DVKVTQSSRYLVKRTGEKVFLECVQDMDHENMFWYRQDPGLGLRLIYFSYDVKMKEKGDIPEGYSVSREKKERFSLILESASTNQTSMYLCASSLGLSRYEQYFGPGTRLTVT.

This clone appeared once. This chain links TRBV2 with TRBJ2-7, with TRBD2 matching over 7 bases. The germline CDR1 and CDR2 sequences are SNHLY and FYNNEI. Trimming removed 11 bases from V and 4 bases from J; junction bases left unmatched: 17. The CDR3 sequence is 15 residues long. CDR3 residues: CAWAAVGEGRYEQYF. CDR3 in DNA: TGTGCCTGGGCAGCGGTTGGGGAGGGCCGATACGAGCAGTACTTC. The whole variable domain, filled in from reference TRBV2 and TRBJ2-7, reads EPEVTQTPSHQVTQMGQEVILRCVPISNHLYFYWYRQILGQKVEFLVSFYNNEISEKSEIFDDQFSVERPDGSNFTLKIRSTKLEDSAMYFCAWAAVGEGRYEQYFGPGTRLTVT.

The V call is TRBV7-9, the J call TRBJ2-7; D is possibly TRBD1 (7 bases). Per germline, CDR1 SEHNR and CDR2 FQNEAQ (reference sequence). Trimming shortened V by 1 base and J by 3 bases, and 16 bases separated the two germline ends. The CDR3 runs to 16 residues. The DNA of the CDR3 is TGTGCCAGCAGCTTAGTCGGGGGCAGGGGGAACTACGAGCAGTACTTC. This translates into CASSLVGGRGNYEQYF.

This chain joins TRBV5-6 and TRBJ2-7; D might be TRBD2 (6 bases). Trimming removed 1 base from V and 2 bases from J, with 10 bases in between. The germline V gene encodes CDR1 SGHDT and CDR2 YYEEEE. The CDR3 covers 14 residues. CDR3: CASSLWRGPYEQYF. The CDR3 nucleotides read TGTGCCAGCAGCTTGTGGCGGGGTCCCTACGAGCAGTACTTC.

The rearrangement joins TRBV5-6 to TRBJ2-3, with TRBD2 matching 7 bases. Germline CDR1 reads SGHDT; CDR2 reads YYEEEE. The CDR3 has 16 residues. V was clipped by 1 base and J by 2 bases; unmatched bases: 7. This CDR3 is CASSLRDYAFTDTQYF. CDR3 bases: TGTGCCAGCAGCTTGCGGGACTACGCCTTCACAGATACGCAGTATTTT.